This T cell receptor beta chain was recorded in a study of blood T cell repertoires in COVID-19. Study-level background: The study drew acute and convalescent COVID-19 samples from the United States, Italy and Spain. PBMCs, B-cell-depleted T cells, or T cells were the source of the cDNA or gDNA that made up the material.

Participant-reported clinical history was the basis for cohort assignment. Methods used by the authors: Amplification with reference gene primers provided the estimates of nucleated cell counts. Sequenced by immunoSEQ multiplex PCR; TCRdb stores in-frame clones only, minus some. That table supplies the V and J calls and clone size; D and trimming were determined from the DNA. Among about 380,000 clones listed, 88% were seen once. Germline-derived CDR1 and CDR2 are MGHRA and YSYEKL. CDR3 length: 14 amino acids. V lost 4 bases, J lost 4 bases, and 6 bases stayed unmatched. The receptor was isolated from a woman between 18 and 29 years old who had recovered from COVID-19. The rearrangement uses TRBV4-1 and TRBJ2-7; 8 nucleotides agree with TRBD1. Sequencing was done on a sample of PBMCs or T cells enriched from blood (not recorded which). The CDR3 nucleotides are TGCGCCAGCAGCCTTGGACAGGGATGGTACGAGCAGTACTTC. Its protein product is CASSLGQGWYEQYF.